The T cell receptor beta chain under discussion was sequenced for a study of T cells expressing NK-cell markers. Study background: Seven of the eight sequenced donors were classified as HCMV-seropositive, and one was classified as seronegative.

TCRdb re-called the 5' RACE reads; every CDR3 protein appears as one record, without DNA. The listing contains some 600,000 distinct CDR3 sequences. Germline values: CDR1 SGHRS, CDR2 YFSETQ. The CDR3 totals 15 residues. The gene calls are TRBV5-1 and TRBJ2-4. This receptor was taken from a man aged 18 to 30 in good health. The specimen was blood T cells: a sorted CD56 or NKG2C T cell subset, CD4+ or CD8+ T cells, or bulk PBMC T cells (not recorded which). CDR3: CASSLAAGAKNIQYF.